The present TCR beta chain was sequenced within a study of OX40 agonist ivuxolimab in advanced cancers. Germline lookup yields CDR1 SNHLY and CDR2 FYNNEI. There are 13 residues in the CDR3. Trimming removed 4 bases at V and 1 base at J, with 8 bases between. Repertoires were generated with immunoSEQ multiplex PCR, while TCRdb's copy carries only in-frame clones and drops some. The sample contains roughly 70,000 clones, around 90% of which appear only once. This clonotype was obtained from an adult with an advanced solid tumor such as melanoma, head and neck, liver or kidney cancer. The chain is built from TRBV2 and TRBJ2-7, with D possibly TRBD1 on 6 matching bases. The source was CD4+ or CD8+ T cells sorted from blood, collected in a trial of the OX40 agonist ivuxolimab. The CDR3, as DNA: TGTGCCAGCAGTGTAGACAGGTCCTACGAGCAGTACTTC. This encodes CASSVDRSYEQYF. Together with reference TRBV2 and TRBJ2-7, the CDR3 gives the full variable domain: EPEVTQTPSHQVTQMGQEVILRCVPISNHLYFYWYRQILGQKVEFLVSFYNNEISEKSEIFDDQFSVERPDGSNFTLKIRSTKLEDSAMYFCASSVDRSYEQYFGPGTRLTVT.